The T cell receptor beta chain described here comes from a study of T cell repertoires in cytomegalovirus infection. About the study: In public TCR beta signatures, there were indications of both CMV infection and matching HLA type. Study observations and caveats: Carriers of CMV plus the relevant HLA were identified by cumulative public TCR beta family frequency. HLA-C-restricted TCR beta clonotypes specific for CMV led the ex vivo response.

V lost 3 bases, J lost 2 bases, and 9 bases lay in between. The CDR3 totals 14 residues. TCRdb recomputed calls from the reads with MiXCR, one row per CDR3 protein. The sample yields roughly 68,000 distinct CDR3 sequences, 20% to 25% seen once. Worth noting for this clonotype: No antigen is known for it.

The origin of this receptor is a human donor in good health (CMV status not recorded). Some clones in this sample may be carry-over from other donors' samples. This chain links TRBV12-3 or TRBV12-4 with TRBJ2-3; D not certain. Sequencing was performed on CD8+ T cells from cultured PBMCs, taken from culture after CMV antigen stimulation. CDR3 nucleotide sequence: TGTGCCAGCAGTTTCTTGGGCTACACAGATACGCAGTATTTT. It is translated as CASSFLGYTDTQYF.